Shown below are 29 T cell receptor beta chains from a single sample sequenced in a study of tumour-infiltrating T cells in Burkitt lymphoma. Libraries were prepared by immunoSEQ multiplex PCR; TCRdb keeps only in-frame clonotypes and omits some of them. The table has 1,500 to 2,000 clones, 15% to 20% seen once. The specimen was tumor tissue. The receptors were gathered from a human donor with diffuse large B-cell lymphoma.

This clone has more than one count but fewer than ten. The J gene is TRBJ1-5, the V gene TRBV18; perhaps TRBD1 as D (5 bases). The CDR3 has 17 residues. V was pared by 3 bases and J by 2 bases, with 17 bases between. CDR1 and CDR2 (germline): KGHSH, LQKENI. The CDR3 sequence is CASSPSGGFRGNQPQHF. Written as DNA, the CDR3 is TGTGCCAGCTCACCTTCTGGGGGGTTTAGGGGCAATCAGCCCCAGCATTTT.

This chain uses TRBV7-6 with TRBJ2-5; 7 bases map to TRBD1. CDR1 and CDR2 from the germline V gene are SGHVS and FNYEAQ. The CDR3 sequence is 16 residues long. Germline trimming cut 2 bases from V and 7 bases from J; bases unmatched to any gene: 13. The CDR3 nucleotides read TGTGCCAGCAGCTTATCGGACCGGGCTCGACAGGGGACCCAGTACTTC. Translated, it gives CASSLSDRARQGTQYF.

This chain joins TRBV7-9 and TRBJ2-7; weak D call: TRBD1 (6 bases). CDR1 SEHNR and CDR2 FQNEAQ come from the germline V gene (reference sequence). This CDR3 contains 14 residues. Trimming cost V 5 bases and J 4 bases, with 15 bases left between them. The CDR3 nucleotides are TGTGCCAGCAGCGGACAGACAGTGCATTACGAGCAGTACTTC. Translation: CASSGQTVHYEQYF.

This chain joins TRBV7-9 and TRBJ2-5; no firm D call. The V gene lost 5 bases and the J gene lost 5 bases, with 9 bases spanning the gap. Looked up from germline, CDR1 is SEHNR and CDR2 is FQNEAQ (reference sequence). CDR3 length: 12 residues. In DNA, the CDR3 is TGTGCCAGCAGCCCGACGATTGAGACCCAGTACTTC. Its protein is CASSPTIETQYF.

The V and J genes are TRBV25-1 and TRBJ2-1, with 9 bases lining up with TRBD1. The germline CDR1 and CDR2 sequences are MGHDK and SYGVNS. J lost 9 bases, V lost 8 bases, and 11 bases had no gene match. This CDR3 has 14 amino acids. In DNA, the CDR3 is TGTGCCAGCTTACCGGGACAGGGATGGAGTGAGCAGTTCTTC. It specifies CASLPGQGWSEQFF.

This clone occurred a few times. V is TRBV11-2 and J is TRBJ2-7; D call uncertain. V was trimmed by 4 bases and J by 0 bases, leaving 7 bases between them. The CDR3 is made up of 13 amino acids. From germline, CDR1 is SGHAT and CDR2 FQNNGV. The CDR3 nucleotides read TGTGCCAGCAGCTACGAAAGCTCCTACGAGCAGTACTTC. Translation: CASSYESSYEQYF.

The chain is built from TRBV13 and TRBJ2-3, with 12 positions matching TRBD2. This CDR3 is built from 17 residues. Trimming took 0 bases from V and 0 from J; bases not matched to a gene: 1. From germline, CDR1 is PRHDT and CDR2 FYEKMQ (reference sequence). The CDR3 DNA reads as TGTGCCAGCAGCTTAGGGCTAGCGGGGGGGAGCACAGATACGCAGTATTTT. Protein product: CASSLGLAGGSTDTQYF.

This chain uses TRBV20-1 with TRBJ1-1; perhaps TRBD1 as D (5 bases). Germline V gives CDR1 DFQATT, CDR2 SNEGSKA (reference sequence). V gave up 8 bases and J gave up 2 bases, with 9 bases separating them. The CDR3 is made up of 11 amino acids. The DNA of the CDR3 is TGCAGTTTAACAGGTAACACTGAAGCTTTCTTT. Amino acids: CSLTGNTEAFF.

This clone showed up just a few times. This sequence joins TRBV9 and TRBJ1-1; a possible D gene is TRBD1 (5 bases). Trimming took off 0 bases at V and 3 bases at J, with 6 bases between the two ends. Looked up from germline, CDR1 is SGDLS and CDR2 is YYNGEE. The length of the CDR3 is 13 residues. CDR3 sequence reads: CASSVGGYTEAFF. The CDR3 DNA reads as TGTGCCAGCAGCGTAGGGGGGTACACTGAAGCTTTCTTT.

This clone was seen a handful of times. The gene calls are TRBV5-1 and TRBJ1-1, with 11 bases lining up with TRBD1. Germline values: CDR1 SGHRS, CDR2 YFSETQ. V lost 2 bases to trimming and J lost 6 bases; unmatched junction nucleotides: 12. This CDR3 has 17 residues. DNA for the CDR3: TGCGCCAGCAGCTTCTGGACAGGGGGCGCCAGGGCGTCTGAAGCTTTCTTT. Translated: CASSFWTGGARASEAFF.

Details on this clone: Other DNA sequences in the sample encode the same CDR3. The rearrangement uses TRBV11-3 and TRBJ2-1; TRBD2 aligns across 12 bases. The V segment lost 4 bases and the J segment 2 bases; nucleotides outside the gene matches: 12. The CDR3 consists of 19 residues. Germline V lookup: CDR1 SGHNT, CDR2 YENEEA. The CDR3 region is CASSSGGSLAGGPYNEQFF. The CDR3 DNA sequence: TGTGCCAGCAGCTCCGGAGGATCACTAGCGGGGGGTCCCTACAATGAGCAGTTCTTC.

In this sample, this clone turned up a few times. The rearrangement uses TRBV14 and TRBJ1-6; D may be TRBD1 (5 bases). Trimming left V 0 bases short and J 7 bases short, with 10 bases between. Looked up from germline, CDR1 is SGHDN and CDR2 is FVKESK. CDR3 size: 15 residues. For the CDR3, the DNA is TGTGCCAGCAGCCAAGATGACAGTAACAATTCACCCCTCCACTTT. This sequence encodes CASSQDDSNNSPLHF.

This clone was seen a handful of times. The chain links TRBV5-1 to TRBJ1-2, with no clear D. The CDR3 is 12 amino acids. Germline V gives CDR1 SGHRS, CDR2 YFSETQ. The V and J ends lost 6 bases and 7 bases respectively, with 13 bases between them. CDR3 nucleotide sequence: TGCGCCAGCACGGCTGGATTGTTTGGCTACACCTTC. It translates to CASTAGLFGYTF.

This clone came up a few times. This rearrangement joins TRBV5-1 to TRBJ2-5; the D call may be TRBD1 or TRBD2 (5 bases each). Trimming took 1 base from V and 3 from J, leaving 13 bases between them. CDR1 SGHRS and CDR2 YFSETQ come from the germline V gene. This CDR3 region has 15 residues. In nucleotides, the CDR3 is TGCGCCAGCAGCTTGATGGGACGGTTAGAAGAGACCCAGTACTTC. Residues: CASSLMGRLEETQYF.

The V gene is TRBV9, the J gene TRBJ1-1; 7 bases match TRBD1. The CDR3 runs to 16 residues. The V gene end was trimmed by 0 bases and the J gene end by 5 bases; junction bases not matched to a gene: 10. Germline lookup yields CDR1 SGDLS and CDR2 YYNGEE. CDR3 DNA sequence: TGTGCCAGCAGCGTAGTTCAGGGGGTAGGTGAGACTGAAGCTTTCTTT. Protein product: CASSVVQGVGETEAFF.

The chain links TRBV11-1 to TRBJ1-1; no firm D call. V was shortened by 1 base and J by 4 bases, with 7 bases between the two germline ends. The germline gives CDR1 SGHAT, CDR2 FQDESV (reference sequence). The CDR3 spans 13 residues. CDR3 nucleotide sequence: TGTGCCAGCAGCTTAGGGACGGGCACTGAAGCTTTCTTT. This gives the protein CASSLGTGTEAFF.

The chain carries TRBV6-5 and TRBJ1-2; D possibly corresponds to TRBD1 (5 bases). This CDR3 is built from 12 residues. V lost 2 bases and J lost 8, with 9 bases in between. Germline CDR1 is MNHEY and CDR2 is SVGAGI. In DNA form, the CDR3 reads TGTGCCAGCAGTTACAGGGGTCTGGGCTACACCTTC. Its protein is CASSYRGLGYTF.

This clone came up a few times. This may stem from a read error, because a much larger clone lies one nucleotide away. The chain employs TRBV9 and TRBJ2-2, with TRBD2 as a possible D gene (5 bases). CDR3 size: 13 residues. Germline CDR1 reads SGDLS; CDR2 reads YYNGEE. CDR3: CASSVVGAGKLFF. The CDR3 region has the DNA TGTGCCAGCAGCGTAGTAGGCGCCGGGAAGCTGTTTTTT.

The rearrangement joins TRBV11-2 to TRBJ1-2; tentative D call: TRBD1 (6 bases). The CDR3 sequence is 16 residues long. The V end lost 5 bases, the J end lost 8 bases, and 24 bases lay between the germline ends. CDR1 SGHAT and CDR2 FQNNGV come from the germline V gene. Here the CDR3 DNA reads TGTGCCAGCAGCCCTCGGCCGGGGGGCTCTAGGTTAGGCTACACCTTC. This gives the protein CASSPRPGGSRLGYTF.

The CDR3 region is CASTRTSGETDTQYF. The DNA for the CDR3 is TGTGCCAGCACCCGGACTAGCGGGGAAACAGATACGCAGTATTTT. The chain carries TRBV14 and TRBJ2-3; 12 nucleotides agree with TRBD2. The CDR3 spans 15 residues. J lost 3 bases, V lost 7 bases, and 5 bases had no gene match. Germline V gene sequence: CDR1 SGHDN, CDR2 FVKESK.

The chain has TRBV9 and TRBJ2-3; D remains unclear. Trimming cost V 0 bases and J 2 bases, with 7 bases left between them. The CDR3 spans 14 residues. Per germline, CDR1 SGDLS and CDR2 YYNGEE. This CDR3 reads CASSVGALTDTQYF. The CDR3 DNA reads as TGTGCCAGCAGCGTAGGGGCCCTCACAGATACGCAGTATTTT.

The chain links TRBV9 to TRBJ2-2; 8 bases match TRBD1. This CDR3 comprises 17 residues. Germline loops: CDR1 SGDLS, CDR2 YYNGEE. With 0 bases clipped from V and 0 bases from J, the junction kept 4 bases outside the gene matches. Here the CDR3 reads CASSVDAGGTNTGELFF. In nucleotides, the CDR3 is TGTGCCAGCAGCGTAGATGCAGGGGGCACGAACACCGGGGAGCTGTTTTTT.

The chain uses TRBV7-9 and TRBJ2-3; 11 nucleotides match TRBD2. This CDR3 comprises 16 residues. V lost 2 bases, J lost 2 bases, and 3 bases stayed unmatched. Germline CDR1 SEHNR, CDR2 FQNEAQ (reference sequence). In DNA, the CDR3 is TGTGCCAGCAGCTTACTACTAGCGGGGGACACAGATACGCAGTATTTT. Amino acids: CASSLLLAGDTDTQYF. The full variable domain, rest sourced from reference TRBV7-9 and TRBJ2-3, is DTGVSQNPRHKITKRGQNVTFRCDPISEHNRLYWYRQTLGQGPEFLTYFQNEAQLEKSRLLSDRFSAERPKGSFSTLEIQRTEQGDSAMYLCASSLLLAGDTDTQYFGPGTRLTVL.

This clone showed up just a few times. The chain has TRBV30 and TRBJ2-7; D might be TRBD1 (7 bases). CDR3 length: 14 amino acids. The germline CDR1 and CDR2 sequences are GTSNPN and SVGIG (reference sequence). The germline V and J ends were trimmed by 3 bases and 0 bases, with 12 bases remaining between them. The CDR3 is CAWRRQGLSYEQYF. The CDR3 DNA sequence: TGTGCCTGGAGGAGACAGGGACTCTCCTACGAGCAGTACTTC.

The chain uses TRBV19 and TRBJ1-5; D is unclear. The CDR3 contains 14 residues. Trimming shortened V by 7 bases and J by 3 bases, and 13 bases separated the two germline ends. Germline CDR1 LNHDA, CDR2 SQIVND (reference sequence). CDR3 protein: CASKGLEVNQPQHF. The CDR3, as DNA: TGTGCCAGTAAAGGGCTCGAGGTCAATCAGCCCCAGCATTTT.

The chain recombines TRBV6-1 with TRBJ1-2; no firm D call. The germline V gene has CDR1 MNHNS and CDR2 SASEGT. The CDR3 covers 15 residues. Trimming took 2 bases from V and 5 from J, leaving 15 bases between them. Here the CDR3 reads CASSENFGRPYGYTF. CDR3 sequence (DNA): TGTGCCAGCAGTGAAAACTTCGGACGGCCTTATGGCTACACCTTC.

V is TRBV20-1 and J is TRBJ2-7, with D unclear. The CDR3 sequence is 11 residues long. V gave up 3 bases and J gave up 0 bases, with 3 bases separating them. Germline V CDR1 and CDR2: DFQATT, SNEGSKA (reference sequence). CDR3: CSASTSYEQYF. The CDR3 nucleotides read TGCAGTGCTAGTACCTCCTACGAGCAGTACTTC.

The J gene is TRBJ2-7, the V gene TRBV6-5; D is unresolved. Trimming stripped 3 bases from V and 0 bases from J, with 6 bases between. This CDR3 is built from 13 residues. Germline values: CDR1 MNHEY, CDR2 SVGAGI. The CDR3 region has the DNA TGTGCCAGCAGTTATCCCGGCTCCTACGAGCAGTACTTC. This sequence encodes CASSYPGSYEQYF.

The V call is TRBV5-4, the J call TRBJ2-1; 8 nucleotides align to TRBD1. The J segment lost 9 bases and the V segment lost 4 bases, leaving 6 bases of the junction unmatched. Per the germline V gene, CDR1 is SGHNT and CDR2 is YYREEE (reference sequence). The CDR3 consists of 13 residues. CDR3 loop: CASSRTGLFEQFF. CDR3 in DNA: TGTGCCAGCAGCCGGACAGGGCTATTTGAGCAGTTCTTC.